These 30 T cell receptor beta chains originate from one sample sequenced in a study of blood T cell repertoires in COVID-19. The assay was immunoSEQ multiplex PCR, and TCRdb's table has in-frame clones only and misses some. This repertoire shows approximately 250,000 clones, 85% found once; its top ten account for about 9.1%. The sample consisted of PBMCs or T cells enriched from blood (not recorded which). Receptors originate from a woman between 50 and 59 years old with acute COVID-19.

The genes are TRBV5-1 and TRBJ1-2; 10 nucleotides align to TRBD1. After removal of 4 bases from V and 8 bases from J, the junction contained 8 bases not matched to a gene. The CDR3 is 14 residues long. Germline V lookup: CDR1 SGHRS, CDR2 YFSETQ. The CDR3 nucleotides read TGCGCCAGCAGCCCCGGGACAGGGGCCGGGGGCTACACCTTC. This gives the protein CASSPGTGAGGYTF. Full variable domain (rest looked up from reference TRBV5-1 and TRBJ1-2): KAGVTQTPRYLIKTRGQQVTLSCSPISGHRSVSWYQQTPGQGLQFLFEYFSETQRNKGNFPGRFSGRQFSNSRSEMNVSTLELGDSALYLCASSPGTGAGGYTFGSGTRLTVV.

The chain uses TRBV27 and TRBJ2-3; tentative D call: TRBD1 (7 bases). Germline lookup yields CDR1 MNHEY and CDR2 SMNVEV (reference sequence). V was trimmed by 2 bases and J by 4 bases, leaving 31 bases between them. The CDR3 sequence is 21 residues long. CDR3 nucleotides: TGTGCCAGCAGTTTAGTAATCGCGGGACAGCAAATACCTATGAGCGCAGATACGCAGTATTTT. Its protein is CASSLVIAGQQIPMSADTQYF.

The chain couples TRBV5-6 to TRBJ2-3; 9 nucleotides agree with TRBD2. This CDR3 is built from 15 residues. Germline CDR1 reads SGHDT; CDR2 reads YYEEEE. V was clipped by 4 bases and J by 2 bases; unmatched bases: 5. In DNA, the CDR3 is TGTGCCAGCAGCACACTAGCGGGCCTCACAGATACGCAGTATTTT. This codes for CASSTLAGLTDTQYF.

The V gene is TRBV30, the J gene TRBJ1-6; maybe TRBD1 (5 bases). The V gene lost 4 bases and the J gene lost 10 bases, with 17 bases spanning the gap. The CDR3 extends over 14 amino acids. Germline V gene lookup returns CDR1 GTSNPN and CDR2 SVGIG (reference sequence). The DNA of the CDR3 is TGTGCCTGGACCTTAGGGCAGGGTCCCTCACCCCTCCACTTT. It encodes CAWTLGQGPSPLHF. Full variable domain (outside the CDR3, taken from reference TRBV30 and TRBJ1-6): SQTIHQWPATLVQPVGSPLSLECTVEGTSNPNLYWYRQAAGRGLQLLFYSVGIGQISSEVPQNLSASRPQDRQFILSSKKLLLSDSGFYLCAWTLGQGPSPLHFGNGTRLTVT.

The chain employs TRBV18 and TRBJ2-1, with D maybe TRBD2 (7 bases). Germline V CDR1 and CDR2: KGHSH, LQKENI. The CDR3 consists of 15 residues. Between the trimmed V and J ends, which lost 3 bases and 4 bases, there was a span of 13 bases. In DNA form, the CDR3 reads TGTGCCAGCTCACCGACGGGGGGCGCATACAATGAGCAGTTCTTC. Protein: CASSPTGGAYNEQFF.

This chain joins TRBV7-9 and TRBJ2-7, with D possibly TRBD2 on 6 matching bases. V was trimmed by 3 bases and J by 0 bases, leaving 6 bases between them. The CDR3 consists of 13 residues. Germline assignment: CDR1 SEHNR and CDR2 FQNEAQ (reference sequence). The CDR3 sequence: CASSLTSSYEQYF. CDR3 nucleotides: TGTGCCAGCAGCTTGACTAGCTCCTACGAGCAGTACTTC.

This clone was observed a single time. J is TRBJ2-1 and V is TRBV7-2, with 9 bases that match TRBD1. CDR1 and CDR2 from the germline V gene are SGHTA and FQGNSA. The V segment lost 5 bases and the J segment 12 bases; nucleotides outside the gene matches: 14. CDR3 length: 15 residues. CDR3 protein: CASSLQQGAKGGQFF. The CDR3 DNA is TGTGCCAGCAGCCTTCAACAGGGGGCTAAAGGAGGGCAGTTCTTC.

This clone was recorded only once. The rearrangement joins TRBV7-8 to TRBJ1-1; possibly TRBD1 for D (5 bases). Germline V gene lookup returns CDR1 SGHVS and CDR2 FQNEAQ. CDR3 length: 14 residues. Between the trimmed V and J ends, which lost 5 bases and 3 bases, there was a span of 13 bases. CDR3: CASSPLTEYTEAFF. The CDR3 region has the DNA TGTGCCAGCAGCCCGCTGACAGAGTACACTGAAGCTTTCTTT.

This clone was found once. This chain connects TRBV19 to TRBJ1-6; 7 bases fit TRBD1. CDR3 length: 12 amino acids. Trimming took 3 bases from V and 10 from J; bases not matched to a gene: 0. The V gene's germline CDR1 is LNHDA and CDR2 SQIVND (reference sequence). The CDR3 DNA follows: TGTGCCAGTAGTATCAGGGGGTCACCCCTCCACTTT. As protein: CASSIRGSPLHF.

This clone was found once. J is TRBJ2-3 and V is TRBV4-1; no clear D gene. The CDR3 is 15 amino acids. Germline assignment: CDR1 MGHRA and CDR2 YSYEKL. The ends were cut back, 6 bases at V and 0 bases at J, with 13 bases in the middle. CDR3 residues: CASRYGEYSTDTQYF. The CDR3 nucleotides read TGCGCCAGCAGGTACGGTGAATATAGCACAGATACGCAGTATTTT.

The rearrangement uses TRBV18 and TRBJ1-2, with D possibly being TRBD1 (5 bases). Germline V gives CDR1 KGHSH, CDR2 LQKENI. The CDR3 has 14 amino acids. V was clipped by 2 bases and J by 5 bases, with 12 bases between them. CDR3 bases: TGTGCCAGCTCACCAAATGACAGACCTTATGGCTACACCTTC. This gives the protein CASSPNDRPYGYTF.

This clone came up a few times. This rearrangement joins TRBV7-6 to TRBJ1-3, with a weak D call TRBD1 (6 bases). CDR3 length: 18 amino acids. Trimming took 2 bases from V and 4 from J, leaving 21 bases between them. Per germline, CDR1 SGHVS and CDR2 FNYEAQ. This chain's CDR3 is CASSLFSGGVGTGNTIYF. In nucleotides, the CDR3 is TGTGCCAGCAGCTTATTTAGCGGGGGAGTGGGGACAGGAAACACCATATATTTT.

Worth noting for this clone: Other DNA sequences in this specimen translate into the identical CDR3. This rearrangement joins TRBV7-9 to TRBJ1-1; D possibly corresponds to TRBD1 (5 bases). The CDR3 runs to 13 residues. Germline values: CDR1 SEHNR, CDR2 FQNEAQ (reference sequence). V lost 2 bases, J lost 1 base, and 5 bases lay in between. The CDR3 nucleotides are TGTGCCAGCAGCTTAACAGGGAACACTGAAGCTTTCTTT. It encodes CASSLTGNTEAFF.

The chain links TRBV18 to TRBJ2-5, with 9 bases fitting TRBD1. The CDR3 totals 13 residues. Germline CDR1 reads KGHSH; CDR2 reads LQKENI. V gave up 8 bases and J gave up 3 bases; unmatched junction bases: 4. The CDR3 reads CASAGQGKETQYF. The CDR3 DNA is TGTGCCAGCGCGGGACAGGGAAAAGAGACCCAGTACTTC.

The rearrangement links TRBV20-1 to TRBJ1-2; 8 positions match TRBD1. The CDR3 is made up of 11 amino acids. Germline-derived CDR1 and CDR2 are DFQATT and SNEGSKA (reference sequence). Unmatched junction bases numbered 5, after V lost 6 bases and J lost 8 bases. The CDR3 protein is CSALDRVGYTF. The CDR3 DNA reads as TGCAGTGCCTTGGACAGGGTCGGCTACACCTTC.

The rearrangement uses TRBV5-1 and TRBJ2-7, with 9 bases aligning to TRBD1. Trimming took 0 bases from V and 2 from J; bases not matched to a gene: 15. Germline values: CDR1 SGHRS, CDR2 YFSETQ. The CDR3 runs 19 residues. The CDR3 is CASSLDRFSQGARAYEQYF. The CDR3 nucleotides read TGCGCCAGCAGCTTGGACCGATTTTCACAGGGGGCGCGTGCCTACGAGCAGTACTTC.

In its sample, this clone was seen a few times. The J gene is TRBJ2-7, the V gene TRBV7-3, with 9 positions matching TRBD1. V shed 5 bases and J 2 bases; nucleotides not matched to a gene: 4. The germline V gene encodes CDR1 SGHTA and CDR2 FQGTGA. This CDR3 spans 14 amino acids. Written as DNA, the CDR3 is TGTGCCAGCAGCCAGGGACAGGGCCCCTACGAGCAGTACTTC. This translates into CASSQGQGPYEQYF.

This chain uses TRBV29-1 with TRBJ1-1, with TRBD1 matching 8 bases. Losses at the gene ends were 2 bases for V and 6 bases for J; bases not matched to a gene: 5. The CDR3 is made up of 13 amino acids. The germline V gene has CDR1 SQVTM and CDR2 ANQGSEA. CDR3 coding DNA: TGCAGCGTTGAACCAGACAGGGGAGCTGAAGCTTTCTTT. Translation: CSVEPDRGAEAFF.

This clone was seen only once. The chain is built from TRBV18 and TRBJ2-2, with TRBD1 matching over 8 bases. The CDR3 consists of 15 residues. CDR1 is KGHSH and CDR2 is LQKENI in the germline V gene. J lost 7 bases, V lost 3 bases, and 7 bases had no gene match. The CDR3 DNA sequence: TGTGCCAGCTCACCGGGACAGGATGTTGTCGGGGAGCTGTTTTTT. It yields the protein CASSPGQDVVGELFF.

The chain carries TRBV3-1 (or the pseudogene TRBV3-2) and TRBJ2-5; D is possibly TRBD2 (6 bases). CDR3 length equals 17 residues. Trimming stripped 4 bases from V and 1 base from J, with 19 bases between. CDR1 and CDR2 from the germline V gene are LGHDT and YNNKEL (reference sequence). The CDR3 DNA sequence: TGTGCCAGCAGCCCAAATCGGCGGGGCAGGGCCCAAGAGACCCAGTACTTC. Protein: CASSPNRRGRAQETQYF.

CDR3 in amino acids: CASSQDPGKDSPLHF. The CDR3 DNA sequence: TGCGCCAGCAGCCAAGATCCGGGTAAGGATTCACCCCTCCACTTT. The rearrangement joins TRBV4-3 to TRBJ1-6; D unresolved. This CDR3 is built from 15 residues. Trimming took off 0 bases at V and 8 bases at J, with 11 bases between the two ends. Germline V lookup: CDR1 LGHNA, CDR2 YSLEER.

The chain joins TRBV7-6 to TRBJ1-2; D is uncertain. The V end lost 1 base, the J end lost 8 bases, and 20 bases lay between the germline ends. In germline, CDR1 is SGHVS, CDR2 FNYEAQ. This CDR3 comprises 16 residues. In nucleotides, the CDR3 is TGTGCCAGCAGCTTAGATCGCGGAGCAAGCTCTCGAGGCTACACCTTC. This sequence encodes CASSLDRGASSRGYTF.

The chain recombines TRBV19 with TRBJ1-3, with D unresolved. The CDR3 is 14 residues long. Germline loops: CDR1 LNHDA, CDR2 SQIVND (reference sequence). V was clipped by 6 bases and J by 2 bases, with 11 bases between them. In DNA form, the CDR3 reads TGTGCCAGTAGCCCGGAGGGTCCTGGAAACACCATATATTTT. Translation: CASSPEGPGNTIYF.

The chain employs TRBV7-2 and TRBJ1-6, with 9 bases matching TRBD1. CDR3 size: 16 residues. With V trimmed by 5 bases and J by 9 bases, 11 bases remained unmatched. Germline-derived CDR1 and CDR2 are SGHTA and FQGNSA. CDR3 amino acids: CASSRDRDRVFSPLHF. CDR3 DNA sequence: TGTGCCAGCAGCCGCGACCGGGACAGGGTTTTTTCACCCCTCCACTTT. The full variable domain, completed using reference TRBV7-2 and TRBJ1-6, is GAGVSQSPSNKVTEKGKDVELRCDPISGHTALYWYRQSLGQGLEFLIYFQGNSAPDKSGLPSDRFSAERTGGSVSTLTIQRTQQEDSAVYLCASSRDRDRVFSPLHFGNGTRLTVT.

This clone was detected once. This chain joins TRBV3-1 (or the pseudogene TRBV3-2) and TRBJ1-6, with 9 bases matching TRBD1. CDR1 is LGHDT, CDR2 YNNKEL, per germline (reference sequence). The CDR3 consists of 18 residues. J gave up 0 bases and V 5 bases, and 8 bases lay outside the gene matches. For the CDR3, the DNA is TGTGCCAGCAGCGTCGGACAGGGGACCTTCTCCTATAATTCACCCCTCCACTTT. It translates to CASSVGQGTFSYNSPLHF.

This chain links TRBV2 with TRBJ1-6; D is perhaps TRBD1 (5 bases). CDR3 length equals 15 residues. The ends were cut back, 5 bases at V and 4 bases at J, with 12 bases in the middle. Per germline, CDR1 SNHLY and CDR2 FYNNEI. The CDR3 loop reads CASSRQNLYNSPLHF. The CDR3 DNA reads TGTGCCAGCAGTAGACAGAACTTGTATAATTCACCCCTCCACTTT.

Here the CDR3 reads CASSRKGLGNTEAFF. The CDR3 nucleotides read TGTGCCAGCAGCCGCAAGGGGTTGGGGAACACTGAAGCTTTCTTT. The V call is TRBV3-1 (or the pseudogene TRBV3-2), the J call TRBJ1-1; a weak D match, TRBD1 (5 bases). CDR1 and CDR2 (germline): LGHDT, YNNKEL (reference sequence). V lost 4 bases, J lost 1 base, and 13 bases lay in between. The CDR3 is made up of 15 amino acids.

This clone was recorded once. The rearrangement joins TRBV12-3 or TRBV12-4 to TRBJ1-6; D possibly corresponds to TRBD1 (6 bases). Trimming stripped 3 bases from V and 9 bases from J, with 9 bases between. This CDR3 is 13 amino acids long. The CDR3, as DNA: TGTGCCAGCAGTTTTGGGGGCCTTTCACCCCTCCACTTT. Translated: CASSFGGLSPLHF.

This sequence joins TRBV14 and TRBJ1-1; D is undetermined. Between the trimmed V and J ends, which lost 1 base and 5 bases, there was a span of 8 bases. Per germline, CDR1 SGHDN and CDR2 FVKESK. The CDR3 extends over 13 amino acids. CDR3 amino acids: CASSQAGNTEAFF. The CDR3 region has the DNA TGTGCCAGCAGCCAAGCGGGAAATACTGAAGCTTTCTTT.

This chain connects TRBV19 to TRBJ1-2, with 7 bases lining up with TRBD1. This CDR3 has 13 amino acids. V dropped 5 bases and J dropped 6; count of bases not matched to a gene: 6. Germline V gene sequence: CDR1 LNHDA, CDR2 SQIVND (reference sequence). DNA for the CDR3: TGTGCCAGTAGTCCCCGGGACAGAAATGGCTACACCTTC. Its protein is CASSPRDRNGYTF. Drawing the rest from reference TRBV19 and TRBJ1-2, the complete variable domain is DGGITQSPKYLFRKEGQNVTLSCEQNLNHDAMYWYRQDPGQGLRLIYYSQIVNDFQKGDIAEGYSVSREKKESFPLTVTSAQKNPTAFYLCASSPRDRNGYTFGSGTRLTVV.